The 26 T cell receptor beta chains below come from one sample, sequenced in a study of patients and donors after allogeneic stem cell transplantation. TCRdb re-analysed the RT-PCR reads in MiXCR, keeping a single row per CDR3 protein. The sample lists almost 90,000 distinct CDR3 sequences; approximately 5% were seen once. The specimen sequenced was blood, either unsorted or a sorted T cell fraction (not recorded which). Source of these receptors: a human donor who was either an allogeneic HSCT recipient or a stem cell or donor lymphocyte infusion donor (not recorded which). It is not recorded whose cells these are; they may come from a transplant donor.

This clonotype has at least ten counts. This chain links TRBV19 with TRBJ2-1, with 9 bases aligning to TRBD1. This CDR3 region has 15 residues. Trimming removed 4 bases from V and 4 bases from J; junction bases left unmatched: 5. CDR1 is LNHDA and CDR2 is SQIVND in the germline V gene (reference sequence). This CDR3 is CASSTGTGWYNEQFF. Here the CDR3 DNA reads TGTGCCAGTAGTACCGGGACAGGGTGGTACAATGAGCAGTTCTTC.

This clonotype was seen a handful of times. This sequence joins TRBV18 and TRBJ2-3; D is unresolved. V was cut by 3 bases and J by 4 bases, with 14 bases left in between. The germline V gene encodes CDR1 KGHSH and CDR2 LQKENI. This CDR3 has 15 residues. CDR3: CASSPSSFQADTQYF. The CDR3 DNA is TGTGCCAGCTCACCTTCCAGCTTCCAAGCAGATACGCAGTATTTT.

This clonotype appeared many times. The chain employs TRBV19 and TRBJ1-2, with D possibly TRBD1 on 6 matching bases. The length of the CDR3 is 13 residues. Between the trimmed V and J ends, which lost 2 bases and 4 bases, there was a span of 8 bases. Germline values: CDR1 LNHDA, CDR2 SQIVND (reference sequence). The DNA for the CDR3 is TGTGCCAGTAGTATATCGGACAGCTATGGCTACACCTTC. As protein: CASSISDSYGYTF.

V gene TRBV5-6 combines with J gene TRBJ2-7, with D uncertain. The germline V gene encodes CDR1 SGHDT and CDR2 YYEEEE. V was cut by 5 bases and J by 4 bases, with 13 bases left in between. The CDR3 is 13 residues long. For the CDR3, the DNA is TGTGCCAGCAGAAGGGTCGCCCCTTACGAGCAGTACTTC. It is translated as CASRRVAPYEQYF.

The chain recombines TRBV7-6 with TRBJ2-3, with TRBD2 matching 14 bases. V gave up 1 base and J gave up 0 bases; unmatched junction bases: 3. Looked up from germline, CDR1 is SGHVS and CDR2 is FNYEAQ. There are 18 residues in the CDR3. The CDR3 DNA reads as TGTGCCAGCAGCTTAGTCGGGACTAGCGGGGGCAGCACAGATACGCAGTATTTT. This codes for CASSLVGTSGGSTDTQYF.

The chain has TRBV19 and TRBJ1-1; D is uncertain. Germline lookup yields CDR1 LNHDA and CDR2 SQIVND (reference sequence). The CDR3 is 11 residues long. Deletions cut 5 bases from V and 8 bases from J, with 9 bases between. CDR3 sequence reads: CASSFRGEAFF. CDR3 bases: TGTGCCAGTAGTTTCAGAGGGGAAGCTTTCTTT.

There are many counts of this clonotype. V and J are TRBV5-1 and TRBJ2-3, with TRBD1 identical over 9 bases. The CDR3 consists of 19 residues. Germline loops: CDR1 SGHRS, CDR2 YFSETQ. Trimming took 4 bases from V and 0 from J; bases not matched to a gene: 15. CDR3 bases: TGCGCCAGCAGCCCCCCCACAGGGGGCGAAGTAACTAGCACAGATACGCAGTATTTT. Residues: CASSPPTGGEVTSTDTQYF.

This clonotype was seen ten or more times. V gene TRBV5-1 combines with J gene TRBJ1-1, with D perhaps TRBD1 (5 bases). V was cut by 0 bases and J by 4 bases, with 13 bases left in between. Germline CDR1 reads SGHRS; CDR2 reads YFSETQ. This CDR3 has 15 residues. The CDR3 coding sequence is TGCGCCAGCAGCTTGGAAGGTACGGGGGGCACTGAAGCTTTCTTT. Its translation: CASSLEGTGGTEAFF.

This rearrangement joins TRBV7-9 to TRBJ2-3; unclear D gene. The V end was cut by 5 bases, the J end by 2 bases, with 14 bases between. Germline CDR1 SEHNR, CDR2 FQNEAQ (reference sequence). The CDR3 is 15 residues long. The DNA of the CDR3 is TGTGCCAGCAGCCCATCTATGACACACACAGATACGCAGTATTTT. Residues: CASSPSMTHTDTQYF.

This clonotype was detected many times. CDR3 in amino acids: CASSLGQGLVYEQYF. CDR3 coding DNA: TGTGCCAGCAGCCTAGGACAGGGATTGGTCTACGAGCAGTACTTC. The rearrangement joins TRBV5-8 to TRBJ2-7; TRBD1 aligns across 8 bases. V shed 4 bases and J 3 bases; nucleotides not matched to a gene: 9. Germline V gives CDR1 SGHTS, CDR2 YDEGEE. CDR3 length equals 15 residues.

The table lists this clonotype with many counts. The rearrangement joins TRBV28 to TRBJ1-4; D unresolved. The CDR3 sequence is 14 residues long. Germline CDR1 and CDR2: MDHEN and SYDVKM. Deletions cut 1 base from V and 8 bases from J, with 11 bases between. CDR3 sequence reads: CASSLSKVSEKLFF. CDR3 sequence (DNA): TGTGCCAGCAGTTTATCCAAGGTGTCGGAAAAACTGTTTTTT.

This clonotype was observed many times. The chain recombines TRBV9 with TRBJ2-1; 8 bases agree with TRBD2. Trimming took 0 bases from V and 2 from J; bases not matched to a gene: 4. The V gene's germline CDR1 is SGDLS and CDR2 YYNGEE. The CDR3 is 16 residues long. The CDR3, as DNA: TGTGCCAGCAGCGTAGCCCGGGGGGGGACCTACAATGAGCAGTTCTTC. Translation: CASSVARGGTYNEQFF.

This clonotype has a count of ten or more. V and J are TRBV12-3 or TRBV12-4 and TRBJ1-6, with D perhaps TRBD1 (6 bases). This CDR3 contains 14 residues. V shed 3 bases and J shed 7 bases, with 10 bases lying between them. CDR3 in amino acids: CASSLGQGNSPLHF. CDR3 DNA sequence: TGTGCCAGCAGTTTGGGGCAGGGGAATTCACCCCTCCACTTT.

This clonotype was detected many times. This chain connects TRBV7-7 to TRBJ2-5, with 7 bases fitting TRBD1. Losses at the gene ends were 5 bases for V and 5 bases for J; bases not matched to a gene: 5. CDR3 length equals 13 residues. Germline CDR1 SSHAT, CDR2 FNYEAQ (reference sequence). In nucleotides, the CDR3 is TGTGCCAGCAGCCGTGACAGGGAGGAGACCCAGTACTTC. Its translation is CASSRDREETQYF.

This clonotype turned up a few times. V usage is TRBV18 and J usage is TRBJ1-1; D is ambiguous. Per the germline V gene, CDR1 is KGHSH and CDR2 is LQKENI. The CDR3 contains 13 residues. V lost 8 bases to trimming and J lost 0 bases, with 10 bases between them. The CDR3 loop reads CASTSTVNTEAFF. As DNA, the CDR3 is TGTGCCAGCACCTCGACGGTGAACACTGAAGCTTTCTTT.

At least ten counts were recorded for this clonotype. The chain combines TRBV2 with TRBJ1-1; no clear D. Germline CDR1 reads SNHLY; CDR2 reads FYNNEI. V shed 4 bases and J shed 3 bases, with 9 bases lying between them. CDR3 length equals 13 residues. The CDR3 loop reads CASSALEDTEAFF. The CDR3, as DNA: TGTGCCAGCAGTGCTCTTGAAGACACTGAAGCTTTCTTT.

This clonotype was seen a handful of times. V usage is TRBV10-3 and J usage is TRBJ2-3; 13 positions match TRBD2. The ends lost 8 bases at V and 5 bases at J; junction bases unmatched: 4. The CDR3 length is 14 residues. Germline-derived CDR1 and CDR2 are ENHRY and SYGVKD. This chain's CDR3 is CAIRTSGGKDTQYF. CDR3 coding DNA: TGTGCCATCCGGACTAGCGGGGGAAAAGATACGCAGTATTTT.

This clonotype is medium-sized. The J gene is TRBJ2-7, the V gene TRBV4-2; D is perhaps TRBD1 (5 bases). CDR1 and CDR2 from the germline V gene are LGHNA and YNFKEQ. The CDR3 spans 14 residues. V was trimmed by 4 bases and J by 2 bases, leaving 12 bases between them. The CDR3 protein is CASSPSTDAYEQYF. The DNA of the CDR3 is TGTGCCAGCAGCCCCTCGACAGATGCCTACGAGCAGTACTTC.

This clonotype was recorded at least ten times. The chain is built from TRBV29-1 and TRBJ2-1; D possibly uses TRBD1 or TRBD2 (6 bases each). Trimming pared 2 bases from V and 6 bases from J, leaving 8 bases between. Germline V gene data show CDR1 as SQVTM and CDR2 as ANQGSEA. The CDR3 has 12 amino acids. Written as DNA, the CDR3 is TGCAGCGTTGAAAAGGGGGGCAATGAGCAGTTCTTC. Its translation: CSVEKGGNEQFF.

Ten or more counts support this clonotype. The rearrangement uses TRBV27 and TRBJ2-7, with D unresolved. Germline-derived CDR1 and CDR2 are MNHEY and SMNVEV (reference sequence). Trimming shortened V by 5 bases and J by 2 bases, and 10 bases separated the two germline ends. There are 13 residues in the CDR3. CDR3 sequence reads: CASSLGPAYEQYF. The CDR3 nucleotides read TGTGCCAGCAGTCTCGGGCCGGCCTACGAGCAGTACTTC.

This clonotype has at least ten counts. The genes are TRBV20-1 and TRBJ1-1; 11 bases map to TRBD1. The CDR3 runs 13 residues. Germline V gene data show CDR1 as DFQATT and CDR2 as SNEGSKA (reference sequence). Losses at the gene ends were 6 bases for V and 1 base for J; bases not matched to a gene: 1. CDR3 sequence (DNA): TGCAGTGCCGGACAGGGGGCGAACACTGAAGCTTTCTTT. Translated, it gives CSAGQGANTEAFF.

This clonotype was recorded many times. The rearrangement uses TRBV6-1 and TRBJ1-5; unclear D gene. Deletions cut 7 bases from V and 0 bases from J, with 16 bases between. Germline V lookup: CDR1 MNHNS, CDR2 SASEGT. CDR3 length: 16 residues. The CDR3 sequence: CASIRSRSYSNQPQHF. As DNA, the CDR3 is TGTGCCAGCATCAGGTCTAGGAGTTATAGCAATCAGCCCCAGCATTTT.

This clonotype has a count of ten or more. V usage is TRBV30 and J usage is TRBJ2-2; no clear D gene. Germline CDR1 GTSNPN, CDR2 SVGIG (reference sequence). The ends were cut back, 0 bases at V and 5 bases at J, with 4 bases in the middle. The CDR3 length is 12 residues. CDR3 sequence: CAWSVETGELFF. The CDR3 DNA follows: TGTGCCTGGAGTGTGGAGACCGGGGAGCTGTTTTTT.

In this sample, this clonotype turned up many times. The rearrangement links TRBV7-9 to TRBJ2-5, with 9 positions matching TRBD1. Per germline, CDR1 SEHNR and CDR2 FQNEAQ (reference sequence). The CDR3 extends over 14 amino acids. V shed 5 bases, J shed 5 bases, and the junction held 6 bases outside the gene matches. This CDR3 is CASSLGTGRETQYF. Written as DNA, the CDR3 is TGTGCCAGCAGCCTCGGGACAGGGAGGGAGACCCAGTACTTC.

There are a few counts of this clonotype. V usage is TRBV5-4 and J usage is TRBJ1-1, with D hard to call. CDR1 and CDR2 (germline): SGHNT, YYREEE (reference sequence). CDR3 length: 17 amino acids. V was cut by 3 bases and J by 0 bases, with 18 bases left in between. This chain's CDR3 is CASSSAPPGSLNTEAFF. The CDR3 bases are TGTGCCAGCAGCTCCGCTCCCCCCGGGTCCTTGAACACTGAAGCTTTCTTT.

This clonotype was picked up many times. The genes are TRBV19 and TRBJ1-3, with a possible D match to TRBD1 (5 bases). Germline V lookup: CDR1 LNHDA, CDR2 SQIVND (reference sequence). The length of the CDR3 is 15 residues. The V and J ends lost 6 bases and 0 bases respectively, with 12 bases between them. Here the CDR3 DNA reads TGTGCCAGTAGAAGATCCCAGGGCTCTGGAAACACCATATATTTT. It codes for CASRRSQGSGNTIYF.